The clone carrying this T cell receptor beta chain occurred many times. The antigen is unknown. TCRdb recomputed calls from the 5' RACE reads with MiXCR, one row per CDR3 protein. The table lists 50,000 or so distinct CDR3 sequences, roughly 3.5% of them singletons. The data were obtained in a study of neurological immune-mediated disorders. Study-wide findings and caveats: HTLV-1-associated myelopathy had the most TCR clonal expansion, while multiple sclerosis had the least, a level that fell below healthy controls. For the multiple sclerosis repertoire cluster, no association with any clinical or MRI feature was found. One cluster of related CDR3 sequences contained, by phylogenetic grouping, the repertoires of 18 of 34 multiple sclerosis patients and formed a possible signature. No CDR3 amino acid sequences recurred among expanded clones across subjects, suggesting private repertoires in all groups.

Germline V lookup: CDR1 SGHRS, CDR2 YFSETQ. This CDR3 has 13 amino acids. Trimming removed 5 bases at V and 8 bases at J, with 13 bases between. The sequence derives from a woman aged 60 to 75 with multiple sclerosis. Sequenced input: PBMCs. J is TRBJ1-4 and V is TRBV5-1; TRBD1 might be the D (5 bases). In DNA, the CDR3 is TGCGCCAGCAGTCGGGGGTCGGGGGAAAAACTGTTTTTT. It encodes CASSRGSGEKLFF.